The clone carrying this T cell receptor beta chain was counted a few times. The sample originates from a study of blood T cell repertoires in COVID-19. CDR3 length: 17 amino acids. Losses at the gene ends were 4 bases for V and 7 bases for J; bases not matched to a gene: 15. In germline, CDR1 is SQVTM, CDR2 ANQGSEA. Clones were sequenced by immunoSEQ multiplex PCR, and TCRdb holds only the in-frame ones, with some missing. The data contain 110,000 to 150,000 clones, around nine tenths of them singletons. The clonotype comes from a woman in her 50s with acute or convalescent COVID-19. Sample: peripheral blood. This chain joins TRBV29-1 and TRBJ2-1; 11 bases map to TRBD2. CDR3 sequence (DNA): TGCAGCGTTGTTCCGGGTCTAGCGGGAGGACTGGGAAATGAGCAGTTCTTC. It encodes CSVVPGLAGGLGNEQFF.